These T cell receptor beta chains were read from a single sample in a study of blood T cell repertoires in COVID-19. Generated by immunoSEQ multiplex PCR, the TCRdb table keeps only in-frame clones and is missing some. The repertoire holds approximately 260,000 clones, about 85% seen once, with 3.6% in the top ten. The specimen sequenced was peripheral blood. Receptor source: a young man with active or convalescent COVID-19. The CDR3 runs from the conserved cysteine through the conserved F or W. D genes are given only for firm matches. Size is omitted from some rows. Given values are once, few, many or a class for expanded clones.

clone_size: once; j_call: TRBJ2-2; v_call: TRBV5-1; d_call: -; cdr3_length: 15; cdr3_nt: TGCGCCAGCAGCTTGGGCCCGGCGAACACCGGGGAGCTGTTTTTT; cdr3_aa: CASSLGPANTGELFF
clone_size: -; j_call: TRBJ2-5; v_call: TRBV4-1; d_call: -; cdr3_length: 13; cdr3_nt: TGCGCCAGCAGCCAAACCTATGGAGAGACCCAGTACTTC; cdr3_aa: CASSQTYGETQYF
clone_size: -; j_call: TRBJ1-2; v_call: TRBV2; d_call: -; cdr3_length: 15; cdr3_nt: TGTGCCAGCAGTGAGGTCGGCGGGGCTGGCCATGGCTACACCTTC; cdr3_aa: CASSEVGGAGHGYTF
clone_size: few; j_call: TRBJ1-1; v_call: TRBV15; d_call: -; cdr3_length: 13; cdr3_nt: TGTGCCACCAGCACAACAGGGCTCACTGAAGCTTTCTTT; cdr3_aa: CATSTTGLTEAFF
clone_size: few; j_call: TRBJ1-2; v_call: TRBV19; d_call: -; cdr3_length: 13; cdr3_nt: TGTGCCAGTAGTATAGACAGGGCCTATGGCTACACCTTC; cdr3_aa: CASSIDRAYGYTF
clone_size: once; j_call: TRBJ2-3; v_call: TRBV7-3; d_call: -; cdr3_length: 13; cdr3_nt: TGTGCCAGCAGCTTAACTAATCCAGATACGCAGTATTTT; cdr3_aa: CASSLTNPDTQYF
clone_size: once; j_call: TRBJ2-5; v_call: TRBV27; d_call: TRBD1; cdr3_length: 15; cdr3_nt: TGTGCCAGCAGTTCCGGGACAGGTCGTCTGGAGACCCAGTACTTC; cdr3_aa: CASSSGTGRLETQYF
clone_size: once; j_call: TRBJ2-3; v_call: TRBV9; d_call: -; cdr3_length: 14; cdr3_nt: TGTGCCAGCAGCGTTACAACGAGCACAGATACGCAGTATTTT; cdr3_aa: CASSVTTSTDTQYF
clone_size: -; j_call: TRBJ1-1; v_call: TRBV2; d_call: -; cdr3_length: 15; cdr3_nt: TGTGCCAGCAGTGCCAGGCCCCAAAAGGACACTGAAGCTTTCTTT; cdr3_aa: CASSARPQKDTEAFF
clone_size: once; j_call: TRBJ1-1; v_call: TRBV5-1; d_call: -; cdr3_length: 14; cdr3_nt: TGCGCCAGCAGGGGCCCTCTGTCCGACACTGAAGCTTTCTTT; cdr3_aa: CASRGPLSDTEAFF
clone_size: -; j_call: TRBJ1-5; v_call: TRBV5-1; d_call: TRBD1; cdr3_length: 13; cdr3_nt: TGCGCCAGCAGCGGAGGACAGGATCAGCCCCAGCATTTT; cdr3_aa: CASSGGQDQPQHF
clone_size: -; j_call: TRBJ1-5; v_call: TRBV24-1; d_call: TRBD1; cdr3_length: 17; cdr3_nt: TGTGCCACCAGTGACCCACAGGGGACCCACCAAGATCAGCCCCAGCATTTT; cdr3_aa: CATSDPQGTHQDQPQHF
clone_size: -; j_call: TRBJ2-3; v_call: TRBV18; d_call: TRBD2; cdr3_length: 15; cdr3_nt: TGTGCCAGCTCGCGACTAGCGGGAGACACAGATACGCAGTATTTT; cdr3_aa: CASSRLAGDTDTQYF
clone_size: -; j_call: TRBJ2-7; v_call: TRBV10-3; d_call: -; cdr3_length: 13; cdr3_nt: TGTGCCATCAGTGACTACCGGTCCTACGAGCAGTACTTC; cdr3_aa: CAISDYRSYEQYF
clone_size: -; j_call: TRBJ1-5; v_call: TRBV4-1; d_call: -; cdr3_length: 15; cdr3_nt: TGCGCCAGCAGCCAAGATGGTAAGCGAGATCAGCCCCAGCATTTT; cdr3_aa: CASSQDGKRDQPQHF
clone_size: -; j_call: TRBJ2-1; v_call: TRBV6-6; d_call: TRBD1; cdr3_length: 19; cdr3_nt: TGTGCCAGCAGCCGATCCGGGACAGGGTATACCGTAACCTACAATGAGCAGTTCTTC; cdr3_aa: CASSRSGTGYTVTYNEQFF
clone_size: few; j_call: TRBJ1-5; v_call: TRBV5-3; d_call: -; cdr3_length: 19; cdr3_nt: TGTGCCAGAAGTCTACTCCCAGGGTTAGGTGAATGGGTTAGTGTGCCCCAGCATTTT; cdr3_aa: CARSLLPGLGEWVSVPQHF
clone_size: -; j_call: TRBJ2-1; v_call: TRBV28; d_call: -; cdr3_length: 16; cdr3_nt: TGTGCCAGCAGTTCAACCGCGGACAGAGTTTACAATGAGCAGTTCTTC; cdr3_aa: CASSSTADRVYNEQFF
clone_size: once; j_call: TRBJ2-1; v_call: TRBV7-3; d_call: TRBD2; cdr3_length: 15; cdr3_nt: TGTGCCAGCAGCTTAAGACTAGCGGAGTACAATGAGCAGTTCTTC; cdr3_aa: CASSLRLAEYNEQFF
clone_size: once; j_call: TRBJ1-1; v_call: TRBV19; d_call: -; cdr3_length: 14; cdr3_nt: TGTGCCAGTAGTACTCGACGGGAAAACACTGAAGCTTTCTTT; cdr3_aa: CASSTRRENTEAFF
clone_size: once; j_call: TRBJ1-1; v_call: TRBV5-1; d_call: TRBD1; cdr3_length: 13; cdr3_nt: TGCGCCAGTAATATCCAGGGGGGAACTGAAGCTTTCTTT; cdr3_aa: CASNIQGGTEAFF
clone_size: -; j_call: TRBJ2-5; v_call: TRBV25-1; d_call: TRBD2; cdr3_length: 12; cdr3_nt: TGTGCCAGCGGGGGGGACGTGGAGACCCAGTACTTC; cdr3_aa: CASGGDVETQYF
clone_size: -; j_call: TRBJ2-7; v_call: TRBV2; d_call: TRBD2; cdr3_length: 15; cdr3_nt: TGTGCCAGCAGTGAAACTAGCGGGAGTTTTGACGAGCAGTACTTC; cdr3_aa: CASSETSGSFDEQYF
clone_size: -; j_call: TRBJ2-7; v_call: TRBV5-1; d_call: -; cdr3_length: 13; cdr3_nt: TGCGCCAGCAGCTCGACTAACTCCTACGAGCAGTACTTC; cdr3_aa: CASSSTNSYEQYF
clone_size: once; j_call: TRBJ1-6; v_call: TRBV6-5; d_call: -; cdr3_length: 11; cdr3_nt: TGTGCCAAACCAGGGAATTCACCCCTCCACTTT; cdr3_aa: CAKPGNSPLHF
clone_size: -; j_call: TRBJ2-7; v_call: TRBV10-3; d_call: TRBD2; cdr3_length: 18; cdr3_nt: TGTGCCATCAGTGACCATTCCACCACTAGCGGGGCCTCCTACGAGCAGTACTTC; cdr3_aa: CAISDHSTTSGASYEQYF
clone_size: once; j_call: TRBJ1-4; v_call: TRBV5-4; d_call: -; cdr3_length: 15; cdr3_nt: TGTGCCAGCAGTCCTTCCGGGACACTTAATGAAAAACTGTTTTTT; cdr3_aa: CASSPSGTLNEKLFF
clone_size: -; j_call: TRBJ2-1; v_call: TRBV18; d_call: -; cdr3_length: 15; cdr3_nt: TGTGCCAGCTCACCGACGGACAGACTATACAATGAGCAGTTCTTC; cdr3_aa: CASSPTDRLYNEQFF
clone_size: -; j_call: TRBJ2-3; v_call: TRBV4-1; d_call: TRBD2; cdr3_length: 19; cdr3_nt: TGCGCCAGCAGCCGAAGCCCGGGTGGCGGGGGGGCCGAGGCAGATACGCAGTATTTT; cdr3_aa: CASSRSPGGGGAEADTQYF